Each of the 23 T cell receptor beta chains below was sequenced from the same sample in a study of blood T cell repertoires in COVID-19. Clones were read by immunoSEQ multiplex PCR, and TCRdb kept only the in-frame ones, dropping some. Here the sample spans about 200,000 clones, less than 85% being singletons. The sequenced sample consisted of PBMCs or T cells enriched from blood (not recorded which). The receptors were gathered from a man aged 35 to 55 who had recovered from COVID-19.

The gene calls are TRBV28 and TRBJ2-1; D gene ambiguous. This CDR3 contains 12 residues. The germline V gene has CDR1 MDHEN and CDR2 SYDVKM. Deletions cut 2 bases from V and 8 bases from J, with 7 bases between. CDR3 DNA: TGTGCCAGCAGTTTACCCGAGCATGAGCAGTTCTTC. Amino acids: CASSLPEHEQFF.

The CDR3 spells CSVEIGGSYEQYF. The CDR3 bases are TGCAGCGTTGAGATCGGGGGGTCGTACGAGCAGTACTTC. The rearrangement links TRBV29-1 to TRBJ2-7; 7 bases map to TRBD2. This CDR3 comprises 13 residues. Germline-derived CDR1 and CDR2 are SQVTM and ANQGSEA. V was pared by 3 bases and J by 4 bases, with 6 bases of the junction left unmatched.

The gene calls are TRBV27 and TRBJ2-1; 8 bases fit TRBD2. Germline CDR1 MNHEY, CDR2 SMNVEV (reference sequence). V lost 3 bases and J lost 0; bases outside the gene matches: 13. The CDR3 is 19 residues long. The CDR3 protein is CASSLRPQIAGLSYNEQFF. The CDR3 region has the DNA TGTGCCAGCAGTTTGCGTCCACAGATAGCGGGACTCTCCTACAATGAGCAGTTCTTC.

The CDR3: CASQTGGGNYGYTF. CDR3 nucleotide sequence: TGTGCCAGTCAAACAGGGGGCGGTAACTATGGCTACACCTTC. The chain has TRBV6-5 and TRBJ1-2; 9 bases align to TRBD1. Trimming removed 9 bases from V and 1 base from J; junction bases left unmatched: 6. This CDR3 has 14 amino acids. From germline, CDR1 is MNHEY and CDR2 SVGAGI.

The chain has TRBV18 and TRBJ2-7; D perhaps matches TRBD2 (5 bases). The CDR3 extends over 15 amino acids. V was cut by 0 bases and J by 2 bases, with 11 bases left in between. CDR1 and CDR2 (germline): KGHSH, LQKENI. CDR3 sequence reads: CASSPPSGLPYEQYF. The CDR3 DNA follows: TGTGCCAGCTCACCACCTTCCGGACTTCCCTACGAGCAGTACTTC.

The J gene is TRBJ2-7, the V gene TRBV5-1; 7 nucleotides match TRBD1. Losses at the gene ends were 0 bases for V and 3 bases for J; bases not matched to a gene: 6. This CDR3 is built from 15 residues. CDR1 and CDR2 (germline): SGHRS, YFSETQ. CDR3 in DNA: TGCGCCAGCAGCTTGGTACTGGGACAGTTCTACGAGCAGTACTTC. Protein product: CASSLVLGQFYEQYF.

This chain connects TRBV24-1 to TRBJ1-1; D is unresolved. Germline V lookup: CDR1 KGHDR, CDR2 SFDVKD. The V and J ends lost 3 bases and 6 bases respectively, with 7 bases between them. The CDR3 has 12 amino acids. The CDR3, as DNA: TGTGCCACCAGTGATCGCACAGCTGAAGCTTTCTTT. Residues: CATSDRTAEAFF.

Notes on this clone: Other nucleotide sequences from this sample produce the same CDR3. The chain uses TRBV5-1 and TRBJ1-3; unclear D gene. The germline V and J ends were trimmed by 0 bases and 0 bases, with 7 bases remaining between them. The CDR3 is 15 residues long. Germline lookup yields CDR1 SGHRS and CDR2 YFSETQ. The CDR3 sequence is CASSLVAGSGNTIYF. For the CDR3, the DNA is TGCGCCAGCAGCTTGGTGGCAGGCTCTGGAAACACCATATATTTT.

The chain joins TRBV11-2 to TRBJ2-5; perhaps TRBD2 as D (7 bases). The CDR3 extends over 15 amino acids. Germline lookup yields CDR1 SGHAT and CDR2 FQNNGV. V lost 3 bases to trimming and J lost 6 bases, with 17 bases between them. CDR3 sequence (DNA): TGTGCCAGCAGCTTCCCCGGAAGGGGGGGAAAGACCCAGTACTTC. Translated: CASSFPGRGGKTQYF.

The chain employs TRBV11-3 and TRBJ2-5; a possible D gene is TRBD2 (6 bases). CDR1 SGHNT and CDR2 YENEEA come from the germline V gene. The CDR3 extends over 16 amino acids. With 4 bases removed from V and 5 bases from J, the gap between germline ends came to 20 bases. DNA for the CDR3: TGTGCCAGCAGCTCGAGGGGACTTGCGACCGCTGAGACCCAGTACTTC. It translates to CASSSRGLATAETQYF. The variable domain in full, completed from reference TRBV11-3 and TRBJ2-5, reads EAGVVQSPRYKIIEKKQPVAFWCNPISGHNTLYWYLQNLGQGPELLIRYENEEAVDDSQLPKDRFSAERLKGVDSTLKIQPAELGDSAVYLCASSSRGLATAETQYFGPGTRLLVL.

The CDR3 spells CASSSTWSLDRTMNTEAFF. The CDR3 region has the DNA TGTGCCAGCAGCTCAACTTGGTCGTTGGACAGGACAATGAACACTGAAGCTTTCTTT. V usage is TRBV6-2 or TRBV6-3 and J usage is TRBJ1-1, with 7 bases matching TRBD1. The V gene end was trimmed by 6 bases and the J gene end by 0 bases; junction bases not matched to a gene: 19. Per germline, CDR1 MNHEY and CDR2 SVGEGT. The CDR3 is 19 amino acids.

The chain recombines TRBV6-5 with TRBJ1-4; D is undetermined. V dropped 0 bases and J dropped 8 bases, with 13 bases sitting between them. CDR3 length equals 15 residues. Germline V CDR1 and CDR2: MNHEY, SVGAGI. Here the CDR3 DNA reads TGTGCCAGCAGTTACTCGACAACTCTTAGGGAAAAACTGTTTTTT. Translating gives CASSYSTTLREKLFF.

The genes are TRBV14 and TRBJ2-7; D call uncertain. V was shortened by 6 bases and J by 2 bases, with 14 bases between the two germline ends. The CDR3 is 14 residues long. Germline CDR1 is SGHDN and CDR2 is FVKESK. The CDR3 DNA reads TGTGCCAGCAGAAAGACTGGGTACCCCTACGAGCAGTACTTC. Residues: CASRKTGYPYEQYF. Filled out from reference TRBV14 and TRBJ2-7, the complete variable domain reads EAGVTQFPSHSVIEKGQTVTLRCDPISGHDNLYWYRRVMGKEIKFLLHFVKESKQDESGMPNNRFLAERTGGTYSTLKVQPAELEDSGVYFCASRKTGYPYEQYFGPGTRLTVT.

This chain links TRBV9 with TRBJ2-7, with D perhaps TRBD1 (5 bases). The CDR3 consists of 13 residues. The V and J ends lost 4 bases and 1 base respectively, with 9 bases between them. CDR1 is SGDLS, CDR2 YYNGEE, per germline. For the CDR3, the DNA is TGTGCCAGCAGCCCCGGACATTCCTACGAGCAGTACTTC. It yields the protein CASSPGHSYEQYF.

The CDR3 protein is CASSPTGGLKNEQFF. CDR3 DNA sequence: TGTGCCAGCTCACCTACGGGAGGTCTTAAGAATGAGCAGTTCTTC. V gene TRBV18 combines with J gene TRBJ2-1; 7 nucleotides match TRBD2. The CDR3 extends over 15 amino acids. Germline V gives CDR1 KGHSH, CDR2 LQKENI. The J segment lost 7 bases and the V segment lost 3 bases, leaving 9 bases of the junction unmatched.

The chain is built from TRBV4-3 and TRBJ2-1; 9 nucleotides align to TRBD2. Losses at the gene ends were 1 base for V and 4 bases for J; bases not matched to a gene: 11. Germline CDR1 is LGHNA and CDR2 is YSLEER. CDR3 size: 18 residues. The CDR3 sequence: CASSQVAGVSVRYNEQFF. DNA of the CDR3: TGCGCCAGCAGCCAAGTAGCGGGAGTCTCGGTGAGGTACAATGAGCAGTTCTTC.

The gene calls are TRBV6-5 and TRBJ2-7; 10 nucleotides line up with TRBD2. V shed 1 base and J 5 bases; nucleotides not matched to a gene: 5. Per the germline V gene, CDR1 is MNHEY and CDR2 is SVGAGI. This CDR3 is built from 15 residues. DNA of the CDR3: TGTGCCAGCAGTTACTTCGGGACTAGCGTGGACGAGCAGTACTTC. Translating it yields CASSYFGTSVDEQYF.

The chain recombines TRBV30 with TRBJ2-7; 9 bases agree with TRBD1. Germline V gives CDR1 GTSNPN, CDR2 SVGIG (reference sequence). The CDR3 totals 14 residues. J was trimmed by 4 bases and V by 2 bases; bases with no gene match: 6. CDR3 in amino acids: CAWSKWGQGYEQYF. In nucleotides, the CDR3 is TGTGCCTGGAGTAAGTGGGGACAGGGTTACGAGCAGTACTTC.

The chain employs TRBV19 and TRBJ1-1; TRBD1 agrees at 7 bases. CDR3 length equals 15 residues. The germline gives CDR1 LNHDA, CDR2 SQIVND (reference sequence). V lost 7 bases, J lost 4 bases, and 12 bases stayed unmatched. CDR3 nucleotides: TGTGCCAGTACCTACAGGGGTGAGGTGGCCACTGAAGCTTTCTTT. Amino acid sequence: CASTYRGEVATEAFF. Filled out from reference TRBV19 and TRBJ1-1, the complete variable domain reads DGGITQSPKYLFRKEGQNVTLSCEQNLNHDAMYWYRQDPGQGLRLIYYSQIVNDFQKGDIAEGYSVSREKKESFPLTVTSAQKNPTAFYLCASTYRGEVATEAFFGQGTRLTVV.

The J gene is TRBJ2-1, the V gene TRBV5-1, with 7 bases fitting TRBD2. Germline V gene data show CDR1 as SGHRS and CDR2 as YFSETQ. Unmatched junction bases numbered 7, after V lost 0 bases and J lost 1 base. The CDR3 consists of 17 residues. The CDR3 here is CASSLGDLRGSYNEQFF. The CDR3 DNA follows: TGCGCCAGCAGCTTGGGGGATTTGCGGGGGTCCTACAATGAGCAGTTCTTC.

As regards this clone: Other DNA variants within this sample encode the same CDR3. The rearrangement uses TRBV5-1 and TRBJ2-3; 7 bases map to TRBD2. CDR1 and CDR2 (germline): SGHRS, YFSETQ. The CDR3 has 14 residues. The trim removed 3 bases at V and 0 bases at J, leaving 1 base unmatched. This CDR3 is CASSSGGSTDTQYF. CDR3 bases: TGCGCCAGCAGCTCGGGGGGAAGCACAGATACGCAGTATTTT.

Note on this clone: The same CDR3 can be traced to other DNA sequences in this sample. The genes are TRBV5-1 and TRBJ2-2; 12 bases fit TRBD2. The CDR3 is 15 amino acids. Unmatched junction bases numbered 3, after V lost 3 bases and J lost 6 bases. CDR1 is SGHRS, CDR2 YFSETQ, per germline. This CDR3 reads CASSYLAGGPGELFF. The CDR3 nucleotides read TGCGCCAGCAGCTATCTAGCGGGAGGGCCCGGGGAGCTGTTTTTT.

The chain joins TRBV10-1 to TRBJ2-1; 12 bases map to TRBD2. From germline, CDR1 is WNHNN and CDR2 SYGVQD (reference sequence). The length of the CDR3 is 15 residues. V was clipped by 5 bases and J by 7 bases; unmatched bases: 6. The CDR3 reads CASSSSGRGLNEQFF. The CDR3, as DNA: TGCGCCAGCAGTTCTAGCGGGAGGGGTCTTAATGAGCAGTTCTTC.